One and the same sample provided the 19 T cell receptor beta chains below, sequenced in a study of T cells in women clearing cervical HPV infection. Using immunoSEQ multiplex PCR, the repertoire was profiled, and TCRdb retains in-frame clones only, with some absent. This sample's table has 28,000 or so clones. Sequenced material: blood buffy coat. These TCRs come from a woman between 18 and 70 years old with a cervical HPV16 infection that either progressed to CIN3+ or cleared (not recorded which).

The CDR3 is CASSTTSGGPDTYTF. The DNA read from the CDR3 is TGTGCCAGCTCAACAACTAGCGGTGGCCCAGATACC. This chain connects TRBV18 to TRBJ1-2; D is uncertain. The read ends 3 residues shy of where the CDR3 ends; the end is completed using the germline J gene. Per the germline V gene, CDR1 is KGHSH and CDR2 is LQKENI. The CDR3 runs 15 residues.

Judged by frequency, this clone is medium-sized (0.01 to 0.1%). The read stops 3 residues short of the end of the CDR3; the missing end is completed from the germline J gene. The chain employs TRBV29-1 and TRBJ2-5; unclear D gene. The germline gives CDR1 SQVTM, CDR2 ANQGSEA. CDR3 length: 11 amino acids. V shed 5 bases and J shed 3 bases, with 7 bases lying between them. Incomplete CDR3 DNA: TGCAGCGTTACGAGCGAAGAGACC. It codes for CSVTSEET. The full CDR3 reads CSVTSEETQYF.

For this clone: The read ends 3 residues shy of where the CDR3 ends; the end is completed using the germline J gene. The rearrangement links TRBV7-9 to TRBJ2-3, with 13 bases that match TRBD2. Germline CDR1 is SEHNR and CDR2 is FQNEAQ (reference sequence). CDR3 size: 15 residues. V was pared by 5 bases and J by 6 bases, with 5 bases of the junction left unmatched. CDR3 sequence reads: CASSPRTSGSDTQYF. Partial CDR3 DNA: TGTGCCAGCAGCCCCCGGACTAGCGGGAGCGATACG.

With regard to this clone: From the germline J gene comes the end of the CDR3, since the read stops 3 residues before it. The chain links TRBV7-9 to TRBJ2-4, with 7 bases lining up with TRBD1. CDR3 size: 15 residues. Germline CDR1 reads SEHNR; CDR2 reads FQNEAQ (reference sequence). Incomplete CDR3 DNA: TGTGCCAGCAGCTTAAAAAGACAGGGATTTTATGGT. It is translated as CASSLKRQGFYG. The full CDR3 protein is CASSLKRQGFYGQYF.

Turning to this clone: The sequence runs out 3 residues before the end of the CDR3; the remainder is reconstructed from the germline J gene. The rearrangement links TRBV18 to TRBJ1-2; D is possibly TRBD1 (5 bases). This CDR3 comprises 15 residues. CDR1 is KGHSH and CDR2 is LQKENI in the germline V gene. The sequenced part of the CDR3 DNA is TGTGCCAGCTCCGTTACTAGCGGGGCGTACAATGAC. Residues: CASSVTSGAYND. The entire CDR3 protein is CASSVTSGAYNDYTF.

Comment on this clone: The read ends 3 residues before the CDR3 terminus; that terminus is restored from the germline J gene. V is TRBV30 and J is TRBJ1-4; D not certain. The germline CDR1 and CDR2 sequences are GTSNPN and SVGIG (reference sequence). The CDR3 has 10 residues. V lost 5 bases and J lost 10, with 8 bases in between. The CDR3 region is CAWWSGKLFF. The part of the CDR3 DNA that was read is TGTGCCTGGTGGTCCGGAAAA.

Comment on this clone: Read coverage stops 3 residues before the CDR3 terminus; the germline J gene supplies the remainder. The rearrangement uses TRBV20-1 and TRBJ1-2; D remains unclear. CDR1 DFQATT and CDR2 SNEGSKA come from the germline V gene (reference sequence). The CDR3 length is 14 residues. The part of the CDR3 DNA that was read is TGCAGTGCCATTACTAGGGATAGCTCCTACGAC. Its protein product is CSAITRDSSYD. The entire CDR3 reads CSAITRDSSYDYTF.

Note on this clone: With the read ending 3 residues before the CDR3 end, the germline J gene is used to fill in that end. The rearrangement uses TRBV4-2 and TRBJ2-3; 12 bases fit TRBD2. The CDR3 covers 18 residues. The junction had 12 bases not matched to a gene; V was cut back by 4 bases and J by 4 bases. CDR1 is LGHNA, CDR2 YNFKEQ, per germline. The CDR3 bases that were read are TGTGCCAGCAGCCTTCTATCCCTAGCGGGAGGGCAAGCAGATACG. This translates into CASSLLSLAGGQADT. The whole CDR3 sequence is CASSLLSLAGGQADTQYF.

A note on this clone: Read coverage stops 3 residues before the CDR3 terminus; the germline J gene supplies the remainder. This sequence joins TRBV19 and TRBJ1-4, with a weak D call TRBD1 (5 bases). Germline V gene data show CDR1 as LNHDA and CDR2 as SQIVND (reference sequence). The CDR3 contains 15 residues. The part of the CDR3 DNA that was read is TGTGCCAGTAGTATCTCCTGGCAGGGTGATTCACCA. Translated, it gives CASSISWQGDSP. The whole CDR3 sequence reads CASSISWQGDSPLFF. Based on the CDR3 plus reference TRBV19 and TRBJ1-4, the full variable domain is DGGITQSPKYLFRKEGQNVTLSCEQNLNHDAMYWYRQDPGQGLRLIYYSQIVNDFQKGDIAEGYSVSREKKESFPLTVTSAQKNPTAFYLCASSISWQGDSPLFFGSGTQLSVL.

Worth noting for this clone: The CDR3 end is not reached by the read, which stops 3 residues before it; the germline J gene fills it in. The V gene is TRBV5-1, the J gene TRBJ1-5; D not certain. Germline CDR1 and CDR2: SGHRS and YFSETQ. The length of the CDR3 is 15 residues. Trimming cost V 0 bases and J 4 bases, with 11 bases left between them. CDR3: CASSLEGGINQPQHF. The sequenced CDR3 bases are TGCGCCAGCAGCTTGGAGGGCGGGATTAATCAGCCC.

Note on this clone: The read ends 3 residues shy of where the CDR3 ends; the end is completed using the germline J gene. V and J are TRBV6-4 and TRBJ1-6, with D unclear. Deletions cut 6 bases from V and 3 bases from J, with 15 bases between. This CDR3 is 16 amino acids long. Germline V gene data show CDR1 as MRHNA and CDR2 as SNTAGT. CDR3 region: CASSPPADFYNSPLHF. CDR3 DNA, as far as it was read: TGTGCCAGCAGCCCCCCGGCGGACTTCTATAATTCACCC.

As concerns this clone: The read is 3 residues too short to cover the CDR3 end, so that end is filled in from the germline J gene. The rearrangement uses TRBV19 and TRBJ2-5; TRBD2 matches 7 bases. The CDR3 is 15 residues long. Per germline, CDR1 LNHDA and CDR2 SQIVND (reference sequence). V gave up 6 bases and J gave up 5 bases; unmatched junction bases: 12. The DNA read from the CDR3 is TGTGCCAGTAGCCCTCGGGACTCCGGGAGGGAGACC. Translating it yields CASSPRDSGRET. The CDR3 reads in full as CASSPRDSGRETQYF.

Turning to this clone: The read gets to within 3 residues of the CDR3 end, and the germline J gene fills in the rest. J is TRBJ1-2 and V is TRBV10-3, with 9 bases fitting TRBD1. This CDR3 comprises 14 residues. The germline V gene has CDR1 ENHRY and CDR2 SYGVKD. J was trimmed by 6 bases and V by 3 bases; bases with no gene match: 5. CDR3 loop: CAISERQGGNGYTF. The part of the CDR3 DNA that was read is TGTGCCATCAGTGAACGACAGGGGGGGAATGGC.

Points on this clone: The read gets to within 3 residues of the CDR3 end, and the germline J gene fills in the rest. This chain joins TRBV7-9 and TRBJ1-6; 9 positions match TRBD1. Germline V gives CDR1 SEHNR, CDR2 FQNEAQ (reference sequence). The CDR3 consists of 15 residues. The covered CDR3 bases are TGTGCCAGCAGCCTGTCTGGGACAGGGTTTTCTCCC. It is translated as CASSLSGTGFSP. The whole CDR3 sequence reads CASSLSGTGFSPLHF.

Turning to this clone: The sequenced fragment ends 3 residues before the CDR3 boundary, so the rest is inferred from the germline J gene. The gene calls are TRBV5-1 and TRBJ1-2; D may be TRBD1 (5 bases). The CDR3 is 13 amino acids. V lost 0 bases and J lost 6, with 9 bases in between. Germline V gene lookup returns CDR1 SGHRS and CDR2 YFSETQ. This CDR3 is CASSLGGEDGYTF. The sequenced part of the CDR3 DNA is TGCGCCAGCAGCTTGGGGGGGGAAGATGGC.

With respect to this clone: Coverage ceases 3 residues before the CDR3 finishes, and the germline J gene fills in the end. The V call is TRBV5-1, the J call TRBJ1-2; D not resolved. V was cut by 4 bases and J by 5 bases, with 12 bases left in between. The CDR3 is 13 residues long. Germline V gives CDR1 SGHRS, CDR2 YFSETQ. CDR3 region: CASSSAGGYGYTF. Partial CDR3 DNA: TGCGCCAGCAGCAGTGCAGGAGGGTATGGC.

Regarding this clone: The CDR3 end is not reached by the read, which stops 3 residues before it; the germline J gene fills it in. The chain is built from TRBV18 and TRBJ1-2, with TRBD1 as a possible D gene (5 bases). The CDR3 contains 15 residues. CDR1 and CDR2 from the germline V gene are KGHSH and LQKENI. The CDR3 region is CASSTSLGGLGDYTF. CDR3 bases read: TGTGCCAGCTCAACTTCCCTTGGGGGGTTGGGCGAC.

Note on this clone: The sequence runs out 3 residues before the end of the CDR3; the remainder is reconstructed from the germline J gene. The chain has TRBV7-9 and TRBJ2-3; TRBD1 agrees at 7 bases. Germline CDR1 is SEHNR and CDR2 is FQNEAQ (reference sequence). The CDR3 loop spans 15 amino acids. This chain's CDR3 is CASSPERGGRETQYF. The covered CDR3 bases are TGTGCCAGCAGCCCGGAGAGAGGGGGCCGAGAGACG.

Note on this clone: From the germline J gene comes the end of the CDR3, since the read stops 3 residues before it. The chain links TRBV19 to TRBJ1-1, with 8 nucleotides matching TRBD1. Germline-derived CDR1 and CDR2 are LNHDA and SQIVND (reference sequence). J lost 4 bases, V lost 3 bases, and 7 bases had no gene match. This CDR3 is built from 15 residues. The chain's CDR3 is CASSIRQGHSTEAFF. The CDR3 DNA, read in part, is TGTGCCAGTAGTATCCGACAGGGGCATAGCACTGAA.